The sequence of this TCR beta chain was determined in a study of cytotoxic CD8 clonotypes in ibrutinib-treated CLL. Overall study results and limits: Baseline-level clonality went beyond age-matched healthy donors and moved in step with circulating CD8+ T-cell counts.

A remark on this clone: Its antigen is currently unknown.

With 7 bases clipped from V and 4 bases from J, the junction kept 4 bases outside the gene matches. In germline, CDR1 is LGHNA, CDR2 YNFKEQ. The CDR3 length is 13 residues. The repertoire was sequenced with immunoSEQ multiplex PCR; TCRdb's copy has only in-frame clones and lacks some. Of roughly 150,000 clones in the sample, around nine tenths were seen once. The source of this sequence is a human donor with chronic lymphocytic leukemia. The starting material was PBMCs, obtained at disease progression, from a patient treated with ibrutinib. The V gene is TRBV4-2, the J gene TRBJ1-2, with 9 bases aligning to TRBD1. CDR3 region: CASNPTGGYGYTF. The CDR3 region has the DNA TGTGCCAGCAACCCGACAGGGGGCTATGGCTACACCTTC.